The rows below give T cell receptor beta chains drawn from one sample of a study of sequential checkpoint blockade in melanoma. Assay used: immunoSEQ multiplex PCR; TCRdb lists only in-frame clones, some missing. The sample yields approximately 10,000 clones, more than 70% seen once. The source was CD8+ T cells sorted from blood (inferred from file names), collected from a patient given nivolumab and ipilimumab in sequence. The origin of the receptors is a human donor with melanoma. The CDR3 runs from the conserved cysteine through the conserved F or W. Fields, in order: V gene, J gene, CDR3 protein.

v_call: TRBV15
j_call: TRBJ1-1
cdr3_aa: CATSRGRHVTTEAFF

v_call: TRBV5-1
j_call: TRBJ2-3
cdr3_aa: CASSWTSGPTDTQYF

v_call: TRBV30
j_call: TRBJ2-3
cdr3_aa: CAWSHTSTDTQYF

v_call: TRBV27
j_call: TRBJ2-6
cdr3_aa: CASSLLIGTGDSGANVLTF

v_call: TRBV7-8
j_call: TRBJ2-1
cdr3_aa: CASSLGGDEQFF

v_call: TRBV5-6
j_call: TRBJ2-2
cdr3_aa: CASSLDGTVTGELFF

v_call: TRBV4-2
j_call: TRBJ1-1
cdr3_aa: CASSYGTGEAFF

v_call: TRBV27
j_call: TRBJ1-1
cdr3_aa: CASSLYPGHSLGAEAFF

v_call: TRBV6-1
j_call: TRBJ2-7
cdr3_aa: CASTTGPVYEQYF

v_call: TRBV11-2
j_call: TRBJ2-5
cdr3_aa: CASRSTGEETQYF

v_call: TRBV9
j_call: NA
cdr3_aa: CASSVNRDSSYEQYF

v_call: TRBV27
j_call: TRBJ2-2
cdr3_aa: CASSLTGGNRELFF

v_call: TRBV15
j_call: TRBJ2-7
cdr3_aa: CATSRGREHEQYF

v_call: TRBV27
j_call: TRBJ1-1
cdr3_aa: CASSLGQGLNTEAFF

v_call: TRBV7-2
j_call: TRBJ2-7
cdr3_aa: CASSLPGWEQYF

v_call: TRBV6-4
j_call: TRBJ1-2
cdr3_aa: CASSDPDRGSGYTF

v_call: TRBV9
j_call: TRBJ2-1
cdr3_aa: CASSERTGPLNEQFF

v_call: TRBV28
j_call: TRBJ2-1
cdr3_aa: CASSLTSVNYNEQFF

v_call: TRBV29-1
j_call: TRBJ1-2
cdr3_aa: CSVDSGGYTF

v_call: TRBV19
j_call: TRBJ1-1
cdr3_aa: CASSIVGGFEAFF

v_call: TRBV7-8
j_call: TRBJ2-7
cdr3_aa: CASSQRKYEQYF

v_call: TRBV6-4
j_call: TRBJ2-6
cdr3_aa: CASSDRQETSGANVLTF

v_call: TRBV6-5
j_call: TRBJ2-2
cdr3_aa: CASRTGTQNTGELFF

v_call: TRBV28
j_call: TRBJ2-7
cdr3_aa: CASSLSGPPSAEQYF

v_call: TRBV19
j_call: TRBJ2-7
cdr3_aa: CASSIGTGAYEQYF

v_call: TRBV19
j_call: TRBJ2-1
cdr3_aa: CASSMGTGTGAYNEQFF

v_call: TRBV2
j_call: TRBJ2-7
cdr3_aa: CARQDPVGSYEQYF

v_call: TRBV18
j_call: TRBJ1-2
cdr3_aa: CASSPPAGYYGYTF

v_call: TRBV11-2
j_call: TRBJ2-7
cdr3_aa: CASSQTDYEQYF

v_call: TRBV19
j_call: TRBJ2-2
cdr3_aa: CASKIAGGIGELFF

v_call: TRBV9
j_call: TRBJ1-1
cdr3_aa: CASSVDVTSGTEAFF

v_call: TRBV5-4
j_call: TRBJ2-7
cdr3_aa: CASSLDKSGEQYF

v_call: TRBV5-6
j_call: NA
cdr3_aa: CASSLTGFAYEQYF

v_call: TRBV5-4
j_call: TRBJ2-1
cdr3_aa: CASSLGSGMGSYNEQFF

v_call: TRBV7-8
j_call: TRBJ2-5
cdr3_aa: CASSYSGRRQETQYF

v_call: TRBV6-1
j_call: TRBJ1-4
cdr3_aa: CASSETAATNEKLFF

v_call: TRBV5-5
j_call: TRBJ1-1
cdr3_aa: CASSFSPGTEAFF

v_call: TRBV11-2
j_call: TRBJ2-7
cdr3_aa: CASSSERQRVYEQYF

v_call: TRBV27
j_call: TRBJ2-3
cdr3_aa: CASMPGITDTQYF

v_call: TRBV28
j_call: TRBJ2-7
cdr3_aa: CASSKLAGDVVGEQYF